This TCR beta chain came from a study of OX40 agonist ivuxolimab in advanced cancers. Study-level points and caveats: Among T cells, CD8+ cells averaged more expanded clones than CD4+ cells. By week 6 at 0.1 to 3.0 mg/kg, blood CD4+ and CD8+ T cells had expanded clonally.

TCRdb keeps only in-frame clones here, not all; method: immunoSEQ multiplex PCR. Of about 16,000 clones detected, roughly 86% appear once; the ten largest clones hold approximately 68%. This clone was picked up one time. Antigen: not known. Researchers took blood at baseline, on cycle 4 day 1, and on cycle 7 day 1. The germline V gene has CDR1 SGHNT and CDR2 YENEEA. V was shortened by 4 bases and J by 5 bases, with 5 bases between the two germline ends. This CDR3 is 12 amino acids long. Sample: CD4+ or CD8+ T cells sorted from blood, taken in a trial of the OX40 agonist ivuxolimab. The chain employs TRBV11-3 and TRBJ2-2; a possible D gene is TRBD2 (5 bases). This TCR came from an adult with an advanced solid tumor such as melanoma, head and neck, liver or kidney cancer. CDR3 region: CASSSGTGELFF. The CDR3 region has the DNA TGTGCCAGCAGCTCGGGAACCGGGGAGCTGTTTTTT.